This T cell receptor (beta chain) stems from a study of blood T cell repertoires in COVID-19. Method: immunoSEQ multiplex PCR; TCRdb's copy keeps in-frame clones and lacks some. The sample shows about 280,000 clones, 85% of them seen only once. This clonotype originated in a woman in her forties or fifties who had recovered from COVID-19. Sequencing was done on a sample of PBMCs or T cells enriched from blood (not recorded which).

CDR3 in amino acids: CASSQDPAGEYNEQFF. DNA for the CDR3: TGCGCCAGCAGCCAAGATCCAGCGGGCGAATACAATGAGCAGTTCTTC. The genes are TRBV4-3 and TRBJ2-1; a weak D match, TRBD2 (6 bases). The V and J ends lost 0 bases and 4 bases respectively, with 13 bases between them. The CDR3 contains 16 residues. CDR1 and CDR2 from the germline V gene are LGHNA and YSLEER.